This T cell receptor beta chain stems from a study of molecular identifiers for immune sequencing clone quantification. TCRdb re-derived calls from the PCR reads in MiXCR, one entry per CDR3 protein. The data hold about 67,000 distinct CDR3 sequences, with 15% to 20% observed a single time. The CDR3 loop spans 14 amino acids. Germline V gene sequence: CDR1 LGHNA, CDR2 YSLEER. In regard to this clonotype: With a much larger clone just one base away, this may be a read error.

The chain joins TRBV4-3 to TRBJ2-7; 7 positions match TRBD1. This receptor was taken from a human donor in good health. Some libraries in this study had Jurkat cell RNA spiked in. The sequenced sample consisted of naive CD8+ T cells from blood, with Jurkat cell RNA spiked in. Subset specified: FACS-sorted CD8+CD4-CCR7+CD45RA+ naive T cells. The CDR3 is CASGQGTDTYEQYF. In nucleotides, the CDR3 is TGCGCCAGCGGCCAAGGGACAGACACCTACGAGCAGTACTTC.